The 21 T cell receptor beta chains listed next were all sequenced from one sample in a study of blood T cell repertoires in COVID-19. Repertoires were generated with immunoSEQ multiplex PCR, while TCRdb's copy carries only in-frame clones and drops some. Found here are about 59,000 clones, 70% to 90% of them singletons; the top ten hold more than 30%. The specimen sequenced was peripheral blood. These receptors came from a man aged 55 to 70 with COVID-19, enrolled during active disease.

The chain joins TRBV5-1 to TRBJ2-5; TRBD1 aligns across 7 bases. After removal of 0 bases from V and 4 bases from J, the junction contained 9 bases not matched to a gene. CDR3 length: 16 residues. The germline CDR1 and CDR2 sequences are SGHRS and YFSETQ. The chain's CDR3 is CASSLDVGTVRETQYF. The CDR3 region has the DNA TGCGCCAGCAGCTTGGATGTCGGGACAGTTCGAGAGACCCAGTACTTC.

The chain carries TRBV4-2 and TRBJ2-2, with TRBD2 matching 12 bases. The V segment lost 3 bases and the J segment 6 bases; nucleotides outside the gene matches: 5. The CDR3 is 16 residues long. Germline CDR1 reads LGHNA; CDR2 reads YNFKEQ. CDR3 sequence (DNA): TGTGCCAGCAGCCACCCTCTAGCGGGAGGGGCCGGGGAGCTGTTTTTT. This gives the protein CASSHPLAGGAGELFF.

This clone was seen more than once but under ten times. The chain carries TRBV5-5 and TRBJ2-1, with 9 bases aligning to TRBD1. The germline CDR1 and CDR2 sequences are SGHKS and YYEKEE (reference sequence). This CDR3 is 15 amino acids long. The J segment lost 7 bases and the V segment lost 3 bases, leaving 8 bases of the junction unmatched. Written as DNA, the CDR3 is TGTGCCAGCAGCTCAAGCGGACAGGGGAAAAATGAGCAGTTCTTC. Its protein is CASSSSGQGKNEQFF.

The genes are TRBV6-5 and TRBJ1-5; D unresolved. Germline CDR1 reads MNHEY; CDR2 reads SVGAGI. This CDR3 is built from 14 residues. Trimming pared 6 bases from V and 0 bases from J, leaving 9 bases between. The CDR3 is CASRTEVSNQPQHF. CDR3 nucleotide sequence: TGTGCCAGCAGGACCGAGGTTAGCAATCAGCCCCAGCATTTT.

The rearrangement links TRBV12-3 or TRBV12-4 to TRBJ2-7; perhaps TRBD1 as D (6 bases). The length of the CDR3 is 12 residues. V shed 5 bases and J shed 4 bases, with 9 bases lying between them. The CDR3 spells CASSETGYEQYF. The CDR3 DNA sequence: TGTGCCAGCAGTGAGACAGGATACGAGCAGTACTTC.

The V call is TRBV2, the J call TRBJ1-3; D is ambiguous. Trimming took off 10 bases at V and 0 bases at J, with 16 bases between the two ends. CDR1 and CDR2 (germline): SNHLY, FYNNEI. The CDR3 length is 15 residues. CDR3 residues: CANRREAHSGNTIYF. CDR3 DNA: TGTGCCAACCGCCGGGAGGCTCACTCTGGAAACACCATATATTTT.

This chain uses TRBV5-6 with TRBJ1-1; D unclear. CDR1 is SGHDT and CDR2 is YYEEEE in the germline V gene. The CDR3 is 14 residues long. The V and J ends lost 0 bases and 5 bases respectively, with 11 bases between them. Here the CDR3 DNA reads TGTGCCAGCAGCTTGGGGGCCGGGGATACTGAAGCTTTCTTT. Protein sequence: CASSLGAGDTEAFF. Filled out from reference TRBV5-6 and TRBJ1-1, the complete variable domain reads DAGVTQSPTHLIKTRGQQVTLRCSPKSGHDTVSWYQQALGQGPQFIFQYYEEEERQRGNFPDRFSGHQFPNYSSELNVNALLLGDSALYLCASSLGAGDTEAFFGQGTRLTVV.

This clone was seen a single time. J is TRBJ1-1 and V is TRBV25-1, with 8 bases identical to TRBD1. This CDR3 has 14 residues. V shed 4 bases and J 5 bases; nucleotides not matched to a gene: 6. Germline V lookup: CDR1 MGHDK, CDR2 SYGVNS. The CDR3: CASSVGQGKTEAFF. The CDR3 bases are TGTGCCAGCAGTGTTGGACAGGGTAAGACTGAAGCTTTCTTT.

Only one count was recorded for this clone. The genes are TRBV19 and TRBJ1-2, with a weak D call TRBD1 (6 bases). CDR1 LNHDA and CDR2 SQIVND come from the germline V gene (reference sequence). The ends were cut back, 6 bases at V and 7 bases at J, with 12 bases in the middle. This CDR3 is built from 12 residues. The CDR3 loop is CASRGGGSGYTF. CDR3 coding DNA: TGTGCCAGTAGAGGTGGGGGCTCTGGCTACACCTTC.

The chain uses TRBV19 and TRBJ2-7; D might be TRBD1 (5 bases). CDR1 LNHDA and CDR2 SQIVND come from the germline V gene (reference sequence). The CDR3 is 13 residues long. The V gene lost 2 bases and the J gene lost 5 bases, with 10 bases spanning the gap. Here the CDR3 DNA reads TGTGCCAGTAGTATACAGGGTTTCCACGAGCAGTACTTC. Its protein product is CASSIQGFHEQYF. The variable domain in full, completed from reference TRBV19 and TRBJ2-7, reads DGGITQSPKYLFRKEGQNVTLSCEQNLNHDAMYWYRQDPGQGLRLIYYSQIVNDFQKGDIAEGYSVSREKKESFPLTVTSAQKNPTAFYLCASSIQGFHEQYFGPGTRLTVT.

The rearrangement uses TRBV6-5 and TRBJ1-2, with D uncertain. The CDR3 sequence is 14 residues long. From germline, CDR1 is MNHEY and CDR2 SVGAGI. The V end lost 5 bases, the J end lost 8 bases, and 18 bases lay between the germline ends. CDR3 bases: TGTGCCAGCAGTACCTCCCGAGGGTATTTCGGCTACACCTTC. Translated: CASSTSRGYFGYTF.

This rearrangement joins TRBV11-2 to TRBJ2-7, with 7 bases fitting TRBD2. CDR1 SGHAT and CDR2 FQNNGV come from the germline V gene. The CDR3 sequence is 15 residues long. Germline trimming cut 3 bases from V and 4 bases from J; bases unmatched to any gene: 9. CDR3 nucleotide sequence: TGTGCCAGCAGCTTGAAGGCTAGCGGCCCTTACGAGCAGTACTTC. It translates to CASSLKASGPYEQYF. Full variable domain (missing parts from reference TRBV11-2 and TRBJ2-7): EAGVAQSPRYKIIEKRQSVAFWCNPISGHATLYWYQQILGQGPKLLIQFQNNGVVDDSQLPKDRFSAERLKGVDSTLKIQPAKLEDSAVYLCASSLKASGPYEQYFGPGTRLTVT.

Here the CDR3 DNA reads TGTGCCAGCAGCAAACAGGGGGTAAATGAAAAACTGTTTTTT. This gives the protein CASSKQGVNEKLFF. This rearrangement joins TRBV11-3 to TRBJ1-4; TRBD1 aligns across 8 bases. Trimming at V came to 5 bases and at J to 5 bases, leaving 4 bases not matched to a gene. The CDR3 contains 14 residues. Germline CDR1 and CDR2: SGHNT and YENEEA.

This clone was seen only a few times. The V call is TRBV6-4, the J call TRBJ1-6, with a weak D call TRBD1 (6 bases). This CDR3 has 14 residues. Trimming removed 2 bases from V and 6 bases from J, with 8 bases in between. CDR1 MRHNA and CDR2 SNTAGT come from the germline V gene. The DNA of the CDR3 is TGTGCCAGCAGTGACGGGGACACTAATTCACCCCTCCACTTT. Translated: CASSDGDTNSPLHF.

The rearrangement joins TRBV14 to TRBJ2-5, with D tentatively TRBD2 (5 bases). Trimming left V 0 bases short and J 1 base short, with 9 bases between. The V gene's germline CDR1 is SGHDN and CDR2 FVKESK. This CDR3 spans 15 amino acids. DNA of the CDR3: TGTGCCAGCAGCCAAGATTTGGGAGCCCAAGAGACCCAGTACTTC. It translates to CASSQDLGAQETQYF.

The chain couples TRBV12-5 to TRBJ2-7; a weak D match, TRBD1 (6 bases). V was trimmed by 6 bases and J by 2 bases, leaving 26 bases between them. The CDR3 loop spans 18 amino acids. Germline assignment: CDR1 LGHNT and CDR2 FRNRAP. The CDR3 DNA reads TGTGCTAGTGGCCCGTTACCTACAGGGTCCTCCGCACCCTACGAGCAGTACTTC. The encoded protein is CASGPLPTGSSAPYEQYF.

The chain couples TRBV6-5 to TRBJ2-3, with 7 bases lining up with TRBD1. The CDR3 is 15 residues long. V shed 5 bases, J shed 3 bases, and the junction held 8 bases outside the gene matches. CDR1 and CDR2 from the germline V gene are MNHEY and SVGAGI. The DNA for the CDR3 is TGTGCCAGCAGTAAGGGGTTGGACAGGACAGATACGCAGTATTTT. This translates into CASSKGLDRTDTQYF.

The gene calls are TRBV4-2 and TRBJ2-1; TRBD2 agrees at 10 bases. V gave up 0 bases and J gave up 10 bases; unmatched junction bases: 3. The CDR3 spans 14 residues. Germline CDR1 is LGHNA and CDR2 is YNFKEQ. The CDR3 DNA follows: TGTGCCAGCAGCCAAGAACAGCGGGAGGGGGAGCAGTTCTTC. This sequence encodes CASSQEQREGEQFF.

In this sample, this clone turned up a few times. The CDR3 region is CASSYSRDTNSPLHF. The CDR3 DNA sequence: TGTGCCAGCAGTTACTCGAGAGACACCAATTCACCCCTCCACTTT. The chain uses TRBV6-2 or TRBV6-3 and TRBJ1-6; D unclear. The germline V gene encodes CDR1 MNHEY and CDR2 SVGEGT. V shed 0 bases and J shed 7 bases, with 10 bases lying between them. The CDR3 is 15 amino acids.

The chain carries TRBV7-2 and TRBJ2-1; D remains ambiguous. Looked up from germline, CDR1 is SGHTA and CDR2 is FQGNSA. With 1 base removed from V and 0 bases from J, the gap between germline ends came to 4 bases. This CDR3 has 14 residues. CDR3 bases: TGTGCCAGCAGCTTAGGAGGCTCCTACAATGAGCAGTTCTTC. The encoded protein is CASSLGGSYNEQFF.

This chain joins TRBV5-1 and TRBJ2-4; D might be TRBD1 (5 bases). Trimming removed 0 bases from V and 3 bases from J, with 16 bases in between. The germline gives CDR1 SGHRS, CDR2 YFSETQ. This CDR3 contains 17 residues. The CDR3 DNA is TGCGCCAGCAGCTTGGGTCCGTTTCAGGGTGTCAAAAACATTCAGTACTTC. Translation gives CASSLGPFQGVKNIQYF.